This is a list of T cell receptor beta chains from one sample in a study of cytomegalovirus exposure and HLA in healthy donors. Measured with immunoSEQ multiplex PCR; TCRdb has only the in-frame clones, and not every one. The sample consists of under 150,000 clones, around four fifths of them appearing once. Sequencing was done on a sample of PBMCs. The source is a man aged 30 to 39 in good health and CMV-seronegative. Both conserved end residues are part of each CDR3. Fields, in order: D gene, V gene, J gene, clone size, CDR3 protein, CDR3 DNA. D genes are given only for firm matches. Clone size is stated in some rows and not others, as once, few, many or a class when expanded.

TRBD2,TRBV7-9,TRBJ2-7,NA,CASSPSAGTSEQYF,TGTGCCAGCAGCCCATCAGCGGGAACGAGCGAGCAGTACTTC
TRBD2,TRBV25-1,TRBJ2-1,NA,CASGRGGGGSYNEQFF,TGTGCCAGCGGACGTGGCGGCGGGGGGAGCTACAATGAGCAGTTCTTC
TRBD1,TRBV7-8,TRBJ1-6,NA,CASSPRQGANSPLHF,TGTGCCAGCAGCCCACGACAGGGAGCTAATTCACCCCTCCACTTT
NA,TRBV7-9,TRBJ1-1,few,CASSLVRGGDTEAFF,TGTGCCAGCAGCTTAGTTCGGGGAGGTGACACTGAAGCTTTCTTT
TRBD2,TRBV5-1,TRBJ2-3,NA,CASRRLAGVTDTQYF,TGCGCCAGCAGGAGGCTAGCGGGAGTCACAGATACGCAGTATTTT
NA,TRBV10-2,TRBJ2-7,once,CASSGARVNEQYF,TGCGCCAGCAGTGGGGCCAGGGTCAACGAGCAGTACTTC
NA,TRBV6-1,TRBJ2-5,NA,CASSLTQYQETQYF,TGTGCCAGCAGTTTGACTCAGTACCAAGAGACCCAGTACTTC
NA,TRBV7-8,TRBJ2-3,NA,CASSFHRLQSTDTQYF,TGTGCCAGCAGCTTTCATCGACTGCAGAGCACAGATACGCAGTATTTT
TRBD1,TRBV28,TRBJ2-7,NA,CASSFGGTGYEQYF,TGTGCCAGCAGTTTTGGGGGGACAGGCTACGAGCAGTACTTC
NA,TRBV5-1,TRBJ2-3,few,CASSLANRISTDTQYF,TGCGCCAGCAGCTTGGCCAACAGGATTAGCACAGATACGCAGTATTTT
TRBD1,TRBV28,TRBJ2-1,NA,CASRSDLTGGTEQFF,TGTGCCAGCCGCAGTGATTTGACAGGGGGCACTGAGCAGTTCTTC
NA,TRBV5-1,TRBJ1-2,NA,CASSLVGLDYGYTF,TGCGCCAGCAGCTTGGTTGGCCTAGACTATGGCTACACCTTC
NA,TRBV15,TRBJ1-6,NA,CATSNRQHSPLHF,TGTGCCACCAGCAACAGACAACATTCACCCCTCCACTTT
NA,TRBV13,TRBJ1-2,NA,CASSLAADGYTF,TGTGCCAGCAGCTTAGCTGCAGATGGCTACACCTTC
NA,TRBV5-1,TRBJ2-1,NA,CASSFEGRTDEQFF,TGCGCCAGCAGCTTCGAGGGCCGTACGGATGAGCAGTTCTTC
NA,TRBV7-9,TRBJ1-2,NA,CASSLDGSGYGYTF,TGTGCCAGCAGCTTAGACGGGAGCGGCTATGGCTACACCTTC
NA,TRBV5-1,TRBJ1-1,few,CASSLEGTEAFF,TGCGCCAGCAGCTTGGAGGGGACTGAAGCTTTCTTT
TRBD1,TRBV4-1,TRBJ1-2,NA,CASSQGDIRGDYGYTF,TGCGCCAGCAGCCAAGGAGATATCAGGGGGGACTATGGCTACACCTTC
NA,TRBV9,TRBJ2-7,NA,CASSVGPSSYEQYF,TGTGCCAGCAGCGTAGGCCCGAGCTCCTACGAGCAGTACTTC
NA,TRBV10-1,TRBJ1-5,NA,CASLPPGSTGGNQPQNF,TGCGCCAGCCTCCCCCCCGGGTCGACAGGCGGCAATCAGCCCCAGAATTTT
NA,TRBV16,TRBJ1-5,NA,CASSQSLAQPQHF,TGTGCCAGCAGCCAATCATTGGCTCAGCCCCAGCATTTT
NA,TRBV28,TRBJ1-1,NA,CASSLLGGGGEAFF,TGTGCCAGCAGTTTATTGGGGGGAGGAGGTGAAGCTTTCTTT
NA,TRBV28,TRBJ2-7,NA,CASSFTPPRDYEQYF,TGTGCCAGCAGTTTCACCCCTCCCAGGGATTACGAGCAGTACTTC
TRBD1,TRBV5-1,TRBJ2-1,NA,CASSPGQTTYNEQFF,TGCGCCAGCAGCCCGGGACAGACCACCTACAATGAGCAGTTCTTC
TRBD1,TRBV6-1,TRBJ2-3,once,CASSDRGLTDTQYF,TGTGCCAGCAGTGACAGGGGGTTGACAGATACGCAGTATTTT
NA,TRBV4-2,TRBJ2-5,NA,CASSLNPDYHQETQYF,TGTGCCAGCAGCCTAAACCCCGACTACCACCAAGAGACCCAGTACTTC
TRBD2,TRBV6-4,TRBJ2-1,few,CASSEAGAYNEQFF,TGTGCCAGCAGTGAAGCGGGAGCCTACAATGAGCAGTTCTTC
NA,TRBV29-1,TRBJ2-7,NA,CSVGATPGLLDEQYF,TGCAGCGTTGGGGCAACTCCCGGCCTTTTGGACGAGCAGTACTTC
TRBD2,TRBV28,TRBJ2-7,NA,CASSFVAGGHEQYF,TGTGCCAGCAGTTTTGTAGCGGGAGGCCACGAGCAGTACTTC
TRBD2,TRBV5-1,TRBJ2-1,NA,CASSMTSGGIDEQFF,TGCGCCAGCAGCATGACTAGCGGGGGGATCGATGAGCAGTTCTTC
NA,TRBV2,TRBJ2-7,few,CASSLENDYEQYF,TGTGCCAGCAGTCTGGAGAATGACTACGAGCAGTACTTC
TRBD2,TRBV19,TRBJ2-2,NA,CASSWASGYTGELFF,TGTGCCAGTAGTTGGGCTAGCGGGTACACCGGGGAGCTGTTTTTT
TRBD1,TRBV29-1,TRBJ2-5,NA,CSAGTGPGETQYF,TGCAGCGCCGGGACAGGACCCGGGGAGACCCAGTACTTC
TRBD2,TRBV28,TRBJ2-5,NA,CASSLWTSGTAAHETQYF,TGTGCCAGCAGTCTGTGGACTAGCGGGACCGCGGCGCACGAGACCCAGTACTTC
NA,TRBV5-1,TRBJ2-3,few,CASSLEGDTQYF,TGCGCCAGCAGCTTGGAGGGGGATACGCAGTATTTT
NA,TRBV5-8,TRBJ2-3,many,CASSLAHRSTDTQYF,TGTGCCAGCAGCTTGGCACATCGAAGCACAGATACGCAGTATTTT
TRBD1,TRBV27,TRBJ1-2,once,CASSTEQGSYGYTF,TGTGCCAGCAGTACAGAACAGGGGTCCTATGGCTACACCTTC
NA,TRBV6-5,TRBJ1-5,NA,CASNKGGFGQPQHF,TGTGCCAGCAACAAAGGAGGGTTCGGTCAGCCCCAGCATTTT
TRBD2,TRBV2,TRBJ2-5,NA,CASNPLWASGNHQETQYF,TGTGCCAGCAACCCCCTCTGGGCTAGCGGTAACCATCAAGAGACCCAGTACTTC
TRBD2,TRBV19,TRBJ2-2,NA,CASSTSRLAGDTGELFF,TGTGCCAGTAGTACCTCCCGACTAGCGGGAGACACCGGGGAGCTGTTTTTT
TRBD1,TRBV19,TRBJ1-1,NA,CASSGRDRGLQNTEAFF,TGTGCCAGTAGTGGAAGGGACAGGGGGCTTCAGAACACTGAAGCTTTCTTT
TRBD1,TRBV5-1,TRBJ2-3,NA,CASSLVTGLGDTQYF,TGCGCCAGCAGCTTGGTGACAGGGTTGGGAGATACGCAGTATTTT
TRBD1,TRBV27,TRBJ1-1,few,CASTPGQGSMNPEAFF,TGTGCCAGCACCCCGGGACAGGGTAGCATGAACCCTGAAGCTTTCTTT
NA,TRBV6-1,TRBJ1-5,NA,CASSESGGGRQPQHF,TGTGCCAGCAGTGAAAGCGGCGGTGGGCGTCAGCCCCAGCATTTT
NA,TRBV5-5,TRBJ1-6,NA,CASSLRGSGSPLHF,TGTGCCAGCAGCTTGCGGGGAAGTGGATCACCCCTCCACTTT
NA,TRBV28,TRBJ1-2,NA,CASRDWGLPANYGYTF,TGTGCCAGCAGAGACTGGGGACTGCCCGCTAACTATGGCTACACCTTC
NA,TRBV5-5,TRBJ2-3,NA,CASSLGFAVRSTDTQYF,TGTGCCAGCAGCTTGGGTTTTGCGGTTAGAAGCACAGATACGCAGTATTTT
NA,TRBV5-1,TRBJ1-2,NA,CASSLVPNSNYGYTF,TGCGCCAGCAGCTTGGTCCCAAACTCTAACTATGGCTACACCTTC
TRBD2,TRBV5-1,TRBJ2-7,NA,CASSLILAGGPGYEQYF,TGCGCCAGCAGCTTGATACTAGCGGGGGGGCCGGGCTACGAGCAGTACTTC
TRBD1,TRBV7-6,TRBJ2-1,NA,CASSLRQGMRDEQFF,TGTGCCAGCAGCCTTCGACAGGGGATGCGCGATGAGCAGTTCTTC
TRBD2,TRBV28,TRBJ2-5,once,CASSRQLAGTETQYF,TGTGCCAGCAGTAGGCAACTAGCGGGAACGGAGACCCAGTACTTC
NA,TRBV2,TRBJ2-7,NA,CASRQGSSYEQYF,TGTGCCAGCAGGCAGGGGAGCTCCTACGAGCAGTACTTC
NA,TRBV27,TRBJ1-5,NA,CASRPLGNQPQHF,TGTGCCAGCAGACCGCTAGGCAATCAGCCCCAGCATTTT